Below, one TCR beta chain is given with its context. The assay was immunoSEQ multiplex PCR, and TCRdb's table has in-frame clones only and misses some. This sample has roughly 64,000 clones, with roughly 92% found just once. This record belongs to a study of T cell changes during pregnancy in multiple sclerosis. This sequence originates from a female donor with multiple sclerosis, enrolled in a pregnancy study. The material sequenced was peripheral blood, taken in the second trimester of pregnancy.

The CDR3 is CASSLGTARAKNIQYF. CDR3 nucleotides: TGTGCCAGCAGCCTGGGGACAGCCCGGGCAAAAAACATTCAGTACTTC. This chain links TRBV7-9 with TRBJ2-4; 7 nucleotides agree with TRBD1. V dropped 5 bases and J dropped 4; count of bases not matched to a gene: 11. This CDR3 comprises 16 residues. The germline CDR1 and CDR2 sequences are SEHNR and FQNEAQ (reference sequence).